This TCR beta chain was sequenced for a study of blood T cell repertoires in COVID-19. Turning to the study itself: Samples taken during acute and convalescent COVID-19 were collected in the United States, Italy and Spain. T cells, B-cell-depleted T cells, or PBMCs supplied cDNA or gDNA.

Seattle researchers signed up patients amid active infection and tracked them longitudinally. Germline CDR1 is SGHTA and CDR2 is FQGNSA. The CDR3 totals 16 residues. J lost 0 bases, V lost 2 bases, and 3 bases had no gene match. Authors' processing steps: From reference gene primer amplification, estimates of nucleated cell counts were derived. This table comes from immunoSEQ multiplex PCR, and its TCRdb copy is limited to in-frame clones, with some not included. Clone size and V and J calls were adopted from that table, with D and trimming inferred from the DNA. The top ten hold about 16% of the sample, which has over 60,000 clones, around four fifths seen once.

The clonotype originates from a man aged 60-69 years with COVID-19, enrolled during active disease. The chain joins TRBV7-2 to TRBJ2-4; TRBD2 matches 8 bases. The sequenced material came from peripheral blood. CDR3: CASSLFTSGAKNIQYF. CDR3 DNA: TGTGCCAGCAGCTTATTTACTAGCGGAGCCAAAAACATTCAGTACTTC.